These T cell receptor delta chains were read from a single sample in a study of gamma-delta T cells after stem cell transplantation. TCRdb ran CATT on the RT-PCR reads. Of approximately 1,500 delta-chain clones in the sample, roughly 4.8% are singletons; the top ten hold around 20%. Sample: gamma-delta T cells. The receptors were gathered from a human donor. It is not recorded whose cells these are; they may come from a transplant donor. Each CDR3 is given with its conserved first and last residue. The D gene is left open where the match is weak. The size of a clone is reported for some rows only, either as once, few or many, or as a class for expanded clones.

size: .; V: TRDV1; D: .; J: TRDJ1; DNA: TGTGCTCCTGGGGACGGGGCCTTCCTACGTTTTGGGGGTGGGATACGGCTCACCGATAAACTCATCTTT; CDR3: CAPGDGAFLRFGGGIRLTDKLIF
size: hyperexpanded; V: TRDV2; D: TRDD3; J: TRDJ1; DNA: TGTGCCTGTGACACTGTACTCGGGGGATACGGGTCCACCGATAAACTCATCTTT; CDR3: CACDTVLGGYGSTDKLIF
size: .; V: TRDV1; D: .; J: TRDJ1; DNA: TGTGCTCTTGGGGAATCTTCCCTCCTTCCGCCATTCACTGGGTCTACCGATAAACTCATCTTT; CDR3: CALGESSLLPPFTGSTDKLIF
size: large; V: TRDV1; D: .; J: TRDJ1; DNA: TGTGCTCTTGGGGGACCTCGGGGCCCCCTGGTCCCAATGACCAACACCGATAAACTCATCTTT; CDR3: CALGGPRGPLVPMTNTDKLIF
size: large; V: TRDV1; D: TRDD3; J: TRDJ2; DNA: TGTGCTCTTGCCAAAAGGCTTCCCTTGGGGGATACGCACCCTTTGACAGCACAACTCTTCTTT; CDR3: CALAKRLPLGDTHPLTAQLFF
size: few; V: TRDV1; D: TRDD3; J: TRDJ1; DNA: TGTGCTCTTGGGGGAAAAGGCGGCTACTGGGGGATAGACCGGGGATACACCGATAAACTCATCTTT; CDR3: CALGGKGGYWGIDRGYTDKLIF
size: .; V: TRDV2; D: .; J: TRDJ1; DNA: TGTGCCTGTGACACTCTAATCGGGTTGTACACCGATAAACTCATCTTT; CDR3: CACDTLIGLYTDKLIF
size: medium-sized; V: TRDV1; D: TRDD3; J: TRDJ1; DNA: TGTGCTCTTGGCGTACTTGGGGAACTAGGGGCGCCGCGGGACTGGGGGATCCCCGATAAACTCATCTTT; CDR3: CALGVLGELGAPRDWGIPDKLIF
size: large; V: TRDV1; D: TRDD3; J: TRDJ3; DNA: TGTGCTCTTGGGGAACAACGCTTCCCCTCATACTGGGGGATAGGGTCCTGGGACACCCGACAGATGTTTTTC; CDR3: CALGEQRFPSYWGIGSWDTRQMFF
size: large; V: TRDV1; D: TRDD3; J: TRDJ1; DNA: TGTGCTCTTGGGCCACTGGGGGACAGGAAACTCATCTTT; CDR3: CALGPLGDRKLIF
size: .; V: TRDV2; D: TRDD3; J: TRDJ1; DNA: TGTGCCTGTGAACCGCTCGATACTGGGGGACCCCCTGACGCCGATAAACTCATCTTT; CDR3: CACEPLDTGGPPDADKLIF
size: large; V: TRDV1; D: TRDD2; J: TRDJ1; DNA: TGTGCTCTTGGGGCTTCCTTCCTACGAGAGGGATGGCCCACCGATAAACTCATCTTT; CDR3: CALGASFLREGWPTDKLIF
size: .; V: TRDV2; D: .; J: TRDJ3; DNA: TGTGCCTGTGACACCGCGTCCGGTCAGGCCTCCTGGGACACCCGACAGATGTTTTTC; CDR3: CACDTASGQASWDTRQMFF
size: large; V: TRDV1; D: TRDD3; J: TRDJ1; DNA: TGTGCTCTTGGGGGAACGTCCTACCGGGGCTGGGGGATACGCAGTTATAAACTCATCTTT; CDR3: CALGGTSYRGWGIRSYKLIF
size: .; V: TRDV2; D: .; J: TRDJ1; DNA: TGTGCCTGTGACACGGGGGGTACCTGGGTGACAATGTACACCGATAACCTCATCTTT; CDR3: CACDTGGTWVTMYTDNLIF
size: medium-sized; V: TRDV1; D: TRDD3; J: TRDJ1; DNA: TGTGCTCTTGGGGAACGGCGTCCGCCGTCCCTAAACCTACTGGGGGGCCTCTACACCTTCTACACCGATAAACTCATCTTT; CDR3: CALGERRPPSLNLLGGLYTFYTDKLIF
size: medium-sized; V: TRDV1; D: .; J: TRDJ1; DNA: TGTGCTCTTGGGGATTTTCCTTCCTACGTCCCTTTGGGGGATCGTGTAACCGATAAACTCATCTTT; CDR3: CALGDFPSYVPLGDRVTDKLIF
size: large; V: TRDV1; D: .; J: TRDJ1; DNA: TGTGCTCTTGGGGAACTTCTCCCCGTGTCTCCCGATAAACTCATCTTT; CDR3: CALGELLPVSPDKLIF
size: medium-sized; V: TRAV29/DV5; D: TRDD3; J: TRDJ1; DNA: TGTGCAGCAAGCGCCTCGGGTACTGGGGGACAAGCCGGTCACACCGATAAACTCATCTTT; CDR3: CAASASGTGGQAGHTDKLIF
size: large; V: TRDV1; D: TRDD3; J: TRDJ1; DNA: TGTGCTCTTGGGGAACTTCGGGGGATGTACACCGATAAACTCATCTTT; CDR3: CALGELRGMYTDKLIF
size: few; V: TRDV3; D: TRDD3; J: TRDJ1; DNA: TGTGCCTTTTTTAGCTGGGGGATACGCATCGACACCGATAAACTCATCTTT; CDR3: CAFFSWGIRIDTDKLIF
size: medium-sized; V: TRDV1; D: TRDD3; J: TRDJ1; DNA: TGTGCTCTTGGGGAACTACTCTACTCCTTACTGGGGGATACGCGGGTTCGATACACCGATAAACTCATCTTT; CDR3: CALGELLYSLLGDTRVRYTDKLIF
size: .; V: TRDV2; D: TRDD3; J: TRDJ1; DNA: TGTGCCTGTGAATTGTTGGGACTGGGGGATAGGGTCCGTTACACCGATAAACTCATCTTT; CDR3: CACELLGLGDRVRYTDKLIF
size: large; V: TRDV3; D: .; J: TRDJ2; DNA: TGTGCCCTTACAAGCAGAGGCCTTCTCCCTTCACAACTCTTCTTT; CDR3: CALTSRGLLPSQLFF
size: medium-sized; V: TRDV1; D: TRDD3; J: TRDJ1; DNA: TGTGCTCTTGGACCGATCCCGGTACTGGGGAGGCTCCACTTAGATAAACTCATCTTT; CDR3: CALGPIPVLGRLHLDKLIF
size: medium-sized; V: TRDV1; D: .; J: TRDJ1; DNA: TGTGCTCTTGGGGAACTCCCCTCGGGGGTCCTACACGGCTGGGGGGAGGGGTACACCGATAAACTCATCTTT; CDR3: CALGELPSGVLHGWGEGYTDKLIF
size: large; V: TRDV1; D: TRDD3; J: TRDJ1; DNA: TGTGCTCTTGGGGGCTTGGGGAGCTTCCTAGTACTGGGGGACCTCAAACTCATCTTT; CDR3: CALGGLGSFLVLGDLKLIF
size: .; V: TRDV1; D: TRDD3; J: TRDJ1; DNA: TGTGCTCTTGGGGAATCACCTACCCGGGGATACACCGATAAGCTCATCTTT; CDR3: CALGESPTRGYTDKLIF